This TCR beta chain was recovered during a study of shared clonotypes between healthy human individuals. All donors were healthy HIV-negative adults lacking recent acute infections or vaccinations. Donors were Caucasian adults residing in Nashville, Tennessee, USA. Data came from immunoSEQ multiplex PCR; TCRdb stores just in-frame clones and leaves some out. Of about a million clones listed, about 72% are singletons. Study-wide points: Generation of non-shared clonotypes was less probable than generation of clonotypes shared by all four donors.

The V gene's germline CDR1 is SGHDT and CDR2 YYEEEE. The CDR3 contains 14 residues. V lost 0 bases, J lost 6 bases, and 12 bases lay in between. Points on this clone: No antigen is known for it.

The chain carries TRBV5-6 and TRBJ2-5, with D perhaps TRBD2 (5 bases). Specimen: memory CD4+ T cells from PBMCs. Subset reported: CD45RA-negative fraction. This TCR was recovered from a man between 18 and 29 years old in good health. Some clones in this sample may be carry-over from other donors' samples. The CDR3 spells CASSLVGEGKTQYF. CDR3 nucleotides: TGTGCCAGCAGCTTGGTGGGAGAGGGCAAGACCCAGTACTTC.